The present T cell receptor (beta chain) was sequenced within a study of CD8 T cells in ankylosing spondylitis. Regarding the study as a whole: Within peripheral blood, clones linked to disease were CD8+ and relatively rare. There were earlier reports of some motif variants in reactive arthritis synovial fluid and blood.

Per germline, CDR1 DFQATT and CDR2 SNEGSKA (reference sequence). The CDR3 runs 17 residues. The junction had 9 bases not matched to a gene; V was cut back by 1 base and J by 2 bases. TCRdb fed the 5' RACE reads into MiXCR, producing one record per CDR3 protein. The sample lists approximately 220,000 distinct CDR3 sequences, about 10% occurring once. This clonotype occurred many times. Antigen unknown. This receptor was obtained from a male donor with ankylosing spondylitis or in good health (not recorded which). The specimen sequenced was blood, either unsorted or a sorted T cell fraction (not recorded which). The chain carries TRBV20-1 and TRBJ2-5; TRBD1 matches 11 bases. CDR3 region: CSARAPGTGGRQETQYF. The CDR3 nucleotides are TGCAGTGCTAGAGCACCGGGGACAGGGGGTCGACAAGAGACCCAGTACTTC.